This T cell receptor beta chain is drawn from a study of metastatic and nonmetastatic thyroid tumors (dated by TCRdb to 2020 to 2022). Background for the entire study: Repertoires from peripheral blood and from tumor or nodule tissue samples of malignant and benign thyroid patients were compared. The investigation overall reported the following: In both blood and tumor samples, TCR beta diversity was reported to be significantly higher in malignant tumors than in benign nodules.

Library generation was performed with PCR. Sequencing instrument: Illumina HiSeq 4000. The TCR beta-chain CDR3 region of each patient was profiled by high-throughput sequencing. Processing in the source paper ran as follows. Drawing on CDR3 differences between clinicopathological groups, the researchers built a classifier meant to tell apart patients with distant-metastatic papillary thyroid cancer. The Shannon index was used to assess repertoire diversity, and the Morisita-Horn index was used to assess tumor-blood repertoire similarity. Starting from the raw public reads, TCRdb applied fastp trimming at Q25, assembled clones with MiXCR and retained in-frame beta chains. The V and J calls were not made by the authors but by TCRdb's processing. Recorded for this sample are about 85,000 clones; 7.5% to 9% of them occurred a single time. The top ten clones comprise roughly 9% of the sample. This clone occurred many times. The antigen this receptor binds is unknown. Within one base of it there is no much larger clone, and no base qualities were kept.

No patient had received any treatment before thyroid surgery. Patient clinical samples collected from 2012 to 2018 were retrospectively analysed using T-cell receptor beta sequencing. Sequences were obtained from blood. This TCR came from a female donor with papillary thyroid cancer or a benign thyroid nodule (not recorded which). Some clones in this sample may be carry-over from other donors' samples.

At the DNA level, the sequence is TGCAGCGTTGCCCCTACAGGGTCCGAGCAGTACTTC. It translates to CSVAPTGSEQYF. The V and J segments used are TRBV29-1 and TRBJ2-7, and the D gene may be TRBD1, 6 bases matching. V lost 4 bases and J lost 6 bases; the stretch between them is 13 bases long. Inclusive of the bounding cysteine and phenylalanine, the CDR3 is 12 residues long. Only the CDR3 DNA is retained, 36 bases long and in frame from the first base. Looking up the germline V gene yields CDR1 SQVTM and CDR2 ANQGSEA.